These 7 T cell receptor beta chains were sequenced from one sample in a study of blood T cell repertoires in COVID-19. The table came from immunoSEQ multiplex PCR; TCRdb's copy has only in-frame clones and leaves some out. This sample has approximately 350,000 clones, with 85% to 90% found just once. Sequences were obtained from PBMCs or T cells enriched from blood (not recorded which). All receptors come from a man aged 18 to 30 who had recovered from COVID-19.

This chain uses TRBV6-6 with TRBJ1-6; D uncertain. Germline assignment: CDR1 MNHNY and CDR2 SVGAGI (reference sequence). The CDR3 contains 19 residues. The germline V and J ends were trimmed by 5 bases and 0 bases, with 20 bases remaining between them. The CDR3 loop reads CASSPRSPHLSSYNSPLHF. CDR3 coding DNA: TGTGCCAGCAGTCCTCGATCTCCCCATCTAAGCTCCTATAATTCACCCCTCCACTTT.

V usage is TRBV7-8 and J usage is TRBJ2-4; 7 bases are shared with TRBD2. Germline V gene lookup returns CDR1 SGHVS and CDR2 FQNEAQ. This CDR3 spans 15 amino acids. Germline trimming cut 5 bases from V and 3 bases from J; bases unmatched to any gene: 7. This CDR3 is CASSLNGLVKNIQYF. The CDR3 coding sequence is TGTGCCAGCAGCCTAAACGGACTAGTCAAAAACATTCAGTACTTC.

This clone was seen only once. The V and J genes are TRBV30 and TRBJ1-4; TRBD1 matches 10 bases. Germline values: CDR1 GTSNPN, CDR2 SVGIG (reference sequence). The CDR3 runs to 14 residues. The V gene end was trimmed by 2 bases and the J gene end by 12 bases; junction bases not matched to a gene: 9. CDR3 sequence: CAWSSGQGSWELFF. Here the CDR3 DNA reads TGTGCCTGGAGTTCGGGACAGGGGAGTTGGGAACTGTTTTTT.

The genes are TRBV5-1 and TRBJ2-3; TRBD1 agrees at 8 bases. This CDR3 has 17 residues. The trim removed 3 bases at V and 2 bases at J, leaving 11 bases unmatched. Germline V gene data show CDR1 as SGHRS and CDR2 as YFSETQ. The DNA of the CDR3 is TGCGCCAGCAGCTCCCTAGGGACAGGAGGTTTCACAGATACGCAGTATTTT. It codes for CASSSLGTGGFTDTQYF.

The chain employs TRBV3-1 (or the pseudogene TRBV3-2) and TRBJ2-5, with D perhaps matching TRBD1 (6 bases). V was clipped by 4 bases and J by 5 bases, with 11 bases between them. From germline, CDR1 is LGHDT and CDR2 YNNKEL (reference sequence). This CDR3 contains 13 residues. CDR3 DNA sequence: TGTGCCAGCAGCCGGACAGTTCTGGAGACCCAGTACTTC. Its protein product is CASSRTVLETQYF.

V usage is TRBV9 and J usage is TRBJ1-2; D not resolved. The V gene's germline CDR1 is SGDLS and CDR2 YYNGEE. The germline V and J ends were trimmed by 0 bases and 0 bases, with 9 bases remaining between them. The CDR3 consists of 15 residues. The DNA for the CDR3 is TGTGCCAGCAGCGTAGGACATTCGTCTAACTATGGCTACACCTTC. Translated, it gives CASSVGHSSNYGYTF.

The chain combines TRBV24-1 with TRBJ2-3, with D perhaps matching TRBD2 (6 bases). Germline V gene sequence: CDR1 KGHDR, CDR2 SFDVKD. Trimming removed 7 bases from V and 2 bases from J, with 12 bases in between. This CDR3 has 14 residues. The CDR3 reads CATSSGLNTDTQYF. CDR3 coding DNA: TGTGCCACCAGCTCCGGACTAAACACAGATACGCAGTATTTT.